One T cell receptor (beta chain) is described in this entry. Its binding antigen is unknown. The input lacks base qualities; no much larger clone sits a single base away. The healthy control group was made up of roughly 39 blood donors, and the Finnish Red Cross blood service supplied their buffy coats. All TCR-sequenced material derived from peripheral blood: patient blood samples and healthy donor buffy coats. Ficoll-Hypaque gradient centrifugation was used to isolate peripheral blood mononuclear cells. CD4+ cells were purified magnetically from the buffy coats of healthy controls. The Gentra Puregene Cell and Tissue kit was used to extract genomic DNA, and a Qubit 2.0 fluorometer was used to measure the amount of genomic DNA. TCRbeta rearrangements were sequenced from genomic DNA using the immunoSEQ assay at survey resolution. Per the original workflow: A lowest detectable productive clonotype frequency of 2.59 x 10-5 was observed in the TCR sequencing data. Analyses included only productive TCRbeta rearrangements, meaning complete and in-frame sequences. The clonality of each sample was calculated as Simpson clonality in the immunoSEQ Analyzer version 3.0. Clones were grouped by frequency into very rare, small, medium, large (1-20%) or hyperexpanded (>20%) categories. OLGA 1.2.3 estimated generation probabilities, VDJtools produced V-gene circos plots, VDJdb was queried for specificities, and GLIPH identified CDR3 motifs. TCRdb mirrors the immuneACCESS table, restricted to in-frame sequences. Some clones are absent from its copies; in checked studies, under half trace to an unresolved V gene, and the reason for the others is unknown. V, J and clone size were drawn from that table, and D and trimming were deduced from the DNA. The sample table shows about 3,300 clones, and 65% to 90% are seen once. Of the sample, 2% to 2.5% falls within the top ten clones.

The data belong to a study of STAT5B mutations in CD4+ large granular lymphocyte leukemia (dated by TCRdb to between 2022 and 2023). Study-wide context: Among the healthy controls, the CDR3 'QG' motif was associated with a particular HLA allele. The study compared the TCRbeta repertoires of patients with CD4+ T-cell large granular lymphocyte leukemia against the TCRbeta repertoires of healthy blood donors. Flow cytometry on FACSCanto II or FACSVerse showed that the purified fractions were more than 95% pure among lymphocytes. Findings and caveats that apply to the study as a whole: The data were not HLA-matched, and the relatively small sample size could explain the higher clonality seen in CD4+ compared with CD8+ T-LGLL. TRBV06-family usage was enriched among the top patient clones (8/27) compared with healthy controls (2/35). Compared with healthy CD4+ repertoires, CD4-sorted patient repertoires appeared more clonal, and this difference remained even after the putative leukemic clones were removed. Each patient's main leukemic clonotypes were private, but about 27% of these clonotypes showed up at low frequency in the non-leukemic repertoires of other patients.

V is shortened by 0 bases, J by 5 bases, and the region joining them spans 14 bases. CDR1 and CDR2 were assigned from the germline V gene as MGHRA and YSYEKL. From the cysteine up to the phenylalanine, the CDR3 has a length of 15 residues. Only the CDR3 part of the read is kept: 45 bases, read in frame from the first base. The sequence came from a human donor in good health. The chain is assembled from TRBV4-1 and TRBJ2-7; no D gene is confidently identified. The sample was CD4+ T cells from blood buffy coats. The nucleotides read TGCGCCAGCAGCCAAGATACGTTGACCCGGAACGAGCAGTACTTC. Its amino acids are CASSQDTLTRNEQYF.